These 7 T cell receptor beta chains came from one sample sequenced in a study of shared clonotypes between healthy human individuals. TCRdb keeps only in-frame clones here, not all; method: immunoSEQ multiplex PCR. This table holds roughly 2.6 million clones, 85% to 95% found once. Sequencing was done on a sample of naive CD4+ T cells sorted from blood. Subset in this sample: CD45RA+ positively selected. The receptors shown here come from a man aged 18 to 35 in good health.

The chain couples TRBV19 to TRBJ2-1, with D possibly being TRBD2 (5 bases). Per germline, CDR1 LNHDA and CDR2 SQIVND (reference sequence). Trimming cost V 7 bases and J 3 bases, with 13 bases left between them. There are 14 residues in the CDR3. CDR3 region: CASNVGIHYNEQFF. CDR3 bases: TGTGCCAGTAACGTCGGGATCCACTACAATGAGCAGTTCTTC.

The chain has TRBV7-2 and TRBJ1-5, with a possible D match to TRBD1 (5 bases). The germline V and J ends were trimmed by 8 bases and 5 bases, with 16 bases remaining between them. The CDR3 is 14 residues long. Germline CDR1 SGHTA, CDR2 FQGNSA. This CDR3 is CASAEDSLYQPQHF. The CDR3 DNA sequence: TGTGCCAGCGCCGAAGACAGCCTATATCAGCCCCAGCATTTT.

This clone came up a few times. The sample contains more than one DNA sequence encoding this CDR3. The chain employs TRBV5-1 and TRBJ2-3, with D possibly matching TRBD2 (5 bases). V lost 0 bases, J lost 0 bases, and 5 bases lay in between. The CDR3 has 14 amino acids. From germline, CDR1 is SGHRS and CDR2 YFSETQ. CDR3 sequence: CASSLGGSTDTQYF. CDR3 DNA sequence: TGCGCCAGCAGCTTGGGAGGGAGCACAGATACGCAGTATTTT. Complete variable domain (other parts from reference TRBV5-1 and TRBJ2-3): KAGVTQTPRYLIKTRGQQVTLSCSPISGHRSVSWYQQTPGQGLQFLFEYFSETQRNKGNFPGRFSGRQFSNSRSEMNVSTLELGDSALYLCASSLGGSTDTQYFGPGTRLTVL.

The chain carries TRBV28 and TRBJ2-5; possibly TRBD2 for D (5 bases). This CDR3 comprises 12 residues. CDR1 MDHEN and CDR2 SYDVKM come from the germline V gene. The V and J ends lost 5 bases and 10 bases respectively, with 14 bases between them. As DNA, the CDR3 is TGTGCCAGCAGTCAGGTGACGGGGTACCAGTACTTC. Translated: CASSQVTGYQYF.

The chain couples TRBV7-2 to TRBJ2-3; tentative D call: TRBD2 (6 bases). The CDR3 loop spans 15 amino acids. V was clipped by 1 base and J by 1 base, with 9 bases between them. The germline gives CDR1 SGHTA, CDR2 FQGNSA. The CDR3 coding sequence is TGTGCCAGCAGCTTAGGGGCTAGCGGCACAGATACGCAGTATTTT. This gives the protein CASSLGASGTDTQYF.

CDR3 in DNA: TGTGCCAGCAGCTCGGGACTCCCAGGCTACAATGAGCAGTTCTTC. Translating gives CASSSGLPGYNEQFF. This rearrangement joins TRBV5-4 to TRBJ2-1; weak D call: TRBD2 (6 bases). CDR1 SGHNT and CDR2 YYREEE come from the germline V gene (reference sequence). V was clipped by 3 bases and J by 3 bases, with 13 bases between them. This CDR3 is 15 amino acids long.

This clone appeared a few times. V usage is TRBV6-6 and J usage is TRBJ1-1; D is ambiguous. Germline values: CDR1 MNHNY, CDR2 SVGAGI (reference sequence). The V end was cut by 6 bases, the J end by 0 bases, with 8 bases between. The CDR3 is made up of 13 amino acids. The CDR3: CASSRILNTEAFF. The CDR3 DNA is TGTGCCAGCAGCCGGATTTTGAACACTGAAGCTTTCTTT.